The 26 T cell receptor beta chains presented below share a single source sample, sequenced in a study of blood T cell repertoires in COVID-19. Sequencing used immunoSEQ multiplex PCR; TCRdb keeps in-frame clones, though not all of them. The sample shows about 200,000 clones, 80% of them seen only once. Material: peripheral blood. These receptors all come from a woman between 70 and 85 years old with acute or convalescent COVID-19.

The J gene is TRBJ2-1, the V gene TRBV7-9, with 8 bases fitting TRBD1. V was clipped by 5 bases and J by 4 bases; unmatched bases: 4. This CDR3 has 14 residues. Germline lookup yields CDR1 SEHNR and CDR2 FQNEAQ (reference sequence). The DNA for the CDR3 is TGTGCCAGCAGCCCACAGGGGGGATACAATGAGCAGTTCTTC. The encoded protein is CASSPQGGYNEQFF.

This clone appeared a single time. The CDR3 nucleotides read TGTGCCAGCAGTTTCTTGAAGGGGGCGCCTGAAAAACTGTTTTTT. Translating gives CASSFLKGAPEKLFF. The V and J genes are TRBV28 and TRBJ1-4; 7 bases fit TRBD1. The germline gives CDR1 MDHEN, CDR2 SYDVKM. The CDR3 runs 15 residues. The junction had 8 bases not matched to a gene; V was cut back by 3 bases and J by 7 bases. The full variable domain, completed using reference TRBV28 and TRBJ1-4, is DVKVTQSSRYLVKRTGEKVFLECVQDMDHENMFWYRQDPGLGLRLIYFSYDVKMKEKGDIPEGYSVSREKKERFSLILESASTNQTSMYLCASSFLKGAPEKLFFGSGTQLSVL.

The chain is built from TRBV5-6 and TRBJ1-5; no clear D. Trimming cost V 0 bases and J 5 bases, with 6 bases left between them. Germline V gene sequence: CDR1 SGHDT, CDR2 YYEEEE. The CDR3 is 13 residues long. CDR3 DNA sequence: TGTGCCAGCAGCTTGGGCGGTGATCAGCCCCAGCATTTT. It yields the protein CASSLGGDQPQHF.

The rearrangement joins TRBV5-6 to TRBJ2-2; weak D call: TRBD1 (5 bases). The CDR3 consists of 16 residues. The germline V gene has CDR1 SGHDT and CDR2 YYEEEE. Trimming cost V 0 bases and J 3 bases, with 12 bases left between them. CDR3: CASSLARQTYTGELFF. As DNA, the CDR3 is TGTGCCAGCAGCTTGGCCCGACAGACCTACACCGGGGAGCTGTTTTTT.

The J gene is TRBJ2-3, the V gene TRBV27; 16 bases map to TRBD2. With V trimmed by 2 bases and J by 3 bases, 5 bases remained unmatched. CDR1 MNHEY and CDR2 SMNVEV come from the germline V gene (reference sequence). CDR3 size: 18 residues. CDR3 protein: CASSLEGTSGRVTDTQYF. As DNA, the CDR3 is TGTGCCAGCAGTTTAGAGGGGACTAGCGGGAGGGTAACAGATACGCAGTATTTT.

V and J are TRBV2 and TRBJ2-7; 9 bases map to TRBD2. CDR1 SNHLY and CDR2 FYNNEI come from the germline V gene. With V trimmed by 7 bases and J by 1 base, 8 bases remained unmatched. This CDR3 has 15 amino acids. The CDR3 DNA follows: TGTGCCAGCACCAGACTAGCGGACCTTTCCTACGAGCAGTACTTC. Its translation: CASTRLADLSYEQYF.

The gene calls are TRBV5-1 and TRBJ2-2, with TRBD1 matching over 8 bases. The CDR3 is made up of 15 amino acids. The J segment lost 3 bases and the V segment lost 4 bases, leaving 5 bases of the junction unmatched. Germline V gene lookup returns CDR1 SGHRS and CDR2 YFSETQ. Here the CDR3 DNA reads TGCGCCAGCAGCCCACAGGGGGGCGACACCGGGGAGCTGTTTTTT. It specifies CASSPQGGDTGELFF.

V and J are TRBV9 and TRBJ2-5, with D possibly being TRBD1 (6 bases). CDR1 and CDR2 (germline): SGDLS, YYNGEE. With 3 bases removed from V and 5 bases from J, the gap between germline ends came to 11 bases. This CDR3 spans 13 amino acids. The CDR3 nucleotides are TGTGCCAGCAGCGCTACAGGGTGGGAGACCCAGTACTTC. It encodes CASSATGWETQYF.

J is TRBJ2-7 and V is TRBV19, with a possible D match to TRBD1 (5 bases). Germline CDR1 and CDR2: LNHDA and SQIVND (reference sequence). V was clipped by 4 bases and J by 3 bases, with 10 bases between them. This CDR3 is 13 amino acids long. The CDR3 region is CASSNGRVYEQYF. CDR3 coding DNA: TGTGCCAGTAGTAATGGCAGGGTCTACGAGCAGTACTTC.

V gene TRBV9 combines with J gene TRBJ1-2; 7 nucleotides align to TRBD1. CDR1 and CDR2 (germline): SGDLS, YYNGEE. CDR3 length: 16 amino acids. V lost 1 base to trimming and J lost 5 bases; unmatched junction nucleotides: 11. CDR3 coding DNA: TGTGCCAGCAGCGTAAACCGGACAGGATCGCGGTATGGCTACACCTTC. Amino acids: CASSVNRTGSRYGYTF.

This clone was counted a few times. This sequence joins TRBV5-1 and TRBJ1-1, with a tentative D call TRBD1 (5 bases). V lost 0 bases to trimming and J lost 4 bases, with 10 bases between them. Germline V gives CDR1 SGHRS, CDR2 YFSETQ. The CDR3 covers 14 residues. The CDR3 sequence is CASSLVGVGTEAFF. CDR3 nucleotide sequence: TGCGCCAGCAGCTTGGTAGGGGTGGGCACTGAAGCTTTCTTT.

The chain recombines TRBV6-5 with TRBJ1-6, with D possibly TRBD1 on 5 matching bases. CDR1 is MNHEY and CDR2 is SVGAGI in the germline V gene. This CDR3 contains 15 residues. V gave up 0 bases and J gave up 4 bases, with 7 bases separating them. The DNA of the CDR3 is TGTGCCAGCAGTTACTCGCAGGGTTATAATTCACCCCTCCACTTT. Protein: CASSYSQGYNSPLHF.

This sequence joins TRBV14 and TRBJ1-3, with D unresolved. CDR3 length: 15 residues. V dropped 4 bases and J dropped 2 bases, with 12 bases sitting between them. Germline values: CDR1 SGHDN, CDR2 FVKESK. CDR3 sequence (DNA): TGTGCCAGCAGCCCCTTGTACGAGCCTGGAAACACCATATATTTT. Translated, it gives CASSPLYEPGNTIYF.

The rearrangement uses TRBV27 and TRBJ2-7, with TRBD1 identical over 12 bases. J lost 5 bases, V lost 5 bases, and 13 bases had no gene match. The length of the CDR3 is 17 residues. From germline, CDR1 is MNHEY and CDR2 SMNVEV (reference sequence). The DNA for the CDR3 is TGTGCCAGCAGTAAATACACCTTGGGACAGGGGGCAAACGAGCAGTACTTC. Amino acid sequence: CASSKYTLGQGANEQYF.

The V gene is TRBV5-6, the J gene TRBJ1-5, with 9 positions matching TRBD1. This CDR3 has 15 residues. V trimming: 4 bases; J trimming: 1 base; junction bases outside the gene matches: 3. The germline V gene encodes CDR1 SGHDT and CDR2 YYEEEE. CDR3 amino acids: CASSEGTGSNQPQHF. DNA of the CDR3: TGTGCCAGCAGCGAAGGGACAGGGAGCAATCAGCCCCAGCATTTT.

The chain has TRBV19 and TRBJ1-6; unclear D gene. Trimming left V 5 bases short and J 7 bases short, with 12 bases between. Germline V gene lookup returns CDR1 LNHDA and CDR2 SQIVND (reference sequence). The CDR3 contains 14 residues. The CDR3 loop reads CASSLTAGNSPLHF. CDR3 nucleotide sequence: TGTGCCAGTAGTCTGACTGCGGGGAATTCACCCCTCCACTTT.

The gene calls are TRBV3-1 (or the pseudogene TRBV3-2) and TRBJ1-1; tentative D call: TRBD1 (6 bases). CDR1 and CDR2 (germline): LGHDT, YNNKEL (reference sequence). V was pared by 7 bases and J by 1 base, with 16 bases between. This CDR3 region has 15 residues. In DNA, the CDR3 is TGTGCCAGCACCCTAGGTACAGGGAAGAACACTGAAGCTTTCTTT. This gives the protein CASTLGTGKNTEAFF.

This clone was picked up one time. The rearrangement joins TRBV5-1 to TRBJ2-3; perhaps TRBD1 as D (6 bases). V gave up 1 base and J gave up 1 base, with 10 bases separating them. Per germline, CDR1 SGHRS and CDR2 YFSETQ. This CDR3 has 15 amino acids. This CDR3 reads CASSLLPGGTDTQYF. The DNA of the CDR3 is TGCGCCAGCAGCTTGCTTCCAGGGGGCACAGATACGCAGTATTTT. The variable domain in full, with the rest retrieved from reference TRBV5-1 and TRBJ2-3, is KAGVTQTPRYLIKTRGQQVTLSCSPISGHRSVSWYQQTPGQGLQFLFEYFSETQRNKGNFPGRFSGRQFSNSRSEMNVSTLELGDSALYLCASSLLPGGTDTQYFGPGTRLTVL.

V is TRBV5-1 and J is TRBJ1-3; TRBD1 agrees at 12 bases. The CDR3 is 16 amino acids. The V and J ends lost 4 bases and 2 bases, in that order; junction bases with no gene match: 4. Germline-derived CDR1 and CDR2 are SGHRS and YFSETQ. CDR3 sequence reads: CASSNRDRGPGNTIYF. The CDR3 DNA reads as TGCGCCAGCAGCAACCGGGACAGGGGGCCTGGAAACACCATATATTTT.

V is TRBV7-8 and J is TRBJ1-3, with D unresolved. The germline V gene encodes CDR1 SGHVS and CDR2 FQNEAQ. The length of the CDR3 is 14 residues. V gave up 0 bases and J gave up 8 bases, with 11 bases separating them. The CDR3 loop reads CASSLAGSRDTIYF. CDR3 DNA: TGTGCCAGCAGCTTAGCGGGCTCGAGGGACACCATATATTTT.

CDR3 amino acids: CASRPPGGNYNSPLHF. The CDR3 nucleotides are TGTGCCAGCAGGCCACCGGGGGGAAACTATAATTCACCCCTCCACTTT. The V and J genes are TRBV28 and TRBJ1-6; D may be TRBD1 (5 bases). The CDR3 extends over 16 amino acids. The V gene lost 6 bases and the J gene lost 3 bases, with 15 bases spanning the gap. CDR1 is MDHEN, CDR2 SYDVKM, per germline.

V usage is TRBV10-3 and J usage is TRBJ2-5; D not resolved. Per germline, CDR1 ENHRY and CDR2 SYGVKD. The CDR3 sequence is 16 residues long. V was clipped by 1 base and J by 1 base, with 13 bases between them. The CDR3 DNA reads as TGTGCCATCAGTGAGTTGTTACAGAACCTCCAAGAGACCCAGTACTTC. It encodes CAISELLQNLQETQYF.

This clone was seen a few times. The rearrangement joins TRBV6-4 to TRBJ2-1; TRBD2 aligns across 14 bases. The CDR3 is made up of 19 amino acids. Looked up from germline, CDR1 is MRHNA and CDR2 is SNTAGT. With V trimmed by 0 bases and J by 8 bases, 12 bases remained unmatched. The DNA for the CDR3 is TGTGCCAGCAGTGACTCTTTTATCGGGACTAGCGGGAGAAGTGATGAGCAGTTCTTC. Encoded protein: CASSDSFIGTSGRSDEQFF.

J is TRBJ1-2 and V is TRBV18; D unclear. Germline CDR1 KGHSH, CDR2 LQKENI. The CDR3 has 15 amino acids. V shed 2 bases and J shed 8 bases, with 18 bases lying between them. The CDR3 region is CASSPGRASAGGYTF. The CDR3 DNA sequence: TGTGCCAGCTCACCAGGCCGGGCCTCCGCGGGCGGCTACACCTTC.

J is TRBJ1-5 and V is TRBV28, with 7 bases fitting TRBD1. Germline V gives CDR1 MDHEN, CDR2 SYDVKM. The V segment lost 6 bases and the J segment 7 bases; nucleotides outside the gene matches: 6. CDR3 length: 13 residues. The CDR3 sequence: CASRGTAGQPQHF. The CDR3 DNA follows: TGTGCCAGCAGAGGGACAGCTGGGCAGCCCCAGCATTTT.

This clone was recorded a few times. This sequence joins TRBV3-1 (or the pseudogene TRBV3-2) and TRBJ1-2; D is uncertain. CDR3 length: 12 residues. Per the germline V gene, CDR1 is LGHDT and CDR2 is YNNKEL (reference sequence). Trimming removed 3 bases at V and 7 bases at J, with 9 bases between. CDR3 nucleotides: TGTGCCAGCAGCCACGTAAACGGTGGCTACACCTTC. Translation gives CASSHVNGGYTF.